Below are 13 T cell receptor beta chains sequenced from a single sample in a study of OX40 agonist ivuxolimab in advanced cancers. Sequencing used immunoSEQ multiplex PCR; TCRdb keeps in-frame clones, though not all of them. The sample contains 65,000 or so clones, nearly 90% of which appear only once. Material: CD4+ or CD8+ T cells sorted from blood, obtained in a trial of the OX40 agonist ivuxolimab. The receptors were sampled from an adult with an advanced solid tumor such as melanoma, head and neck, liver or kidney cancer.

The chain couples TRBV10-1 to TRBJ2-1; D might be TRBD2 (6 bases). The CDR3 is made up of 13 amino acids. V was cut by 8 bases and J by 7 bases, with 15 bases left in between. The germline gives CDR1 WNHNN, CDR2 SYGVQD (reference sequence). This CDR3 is CASVEGSGNEQFF. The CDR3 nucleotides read TGCGCCAGCGTAGAGGGCAGCGGGAATGAGCAGTTCTTC.

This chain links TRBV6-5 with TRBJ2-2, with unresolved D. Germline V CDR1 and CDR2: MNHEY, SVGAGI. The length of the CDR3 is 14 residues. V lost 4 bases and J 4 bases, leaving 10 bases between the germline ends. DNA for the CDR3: TGTGCCAGCAGTTCGGGCACTGGCACCGGGGAGCTGTTTTTT. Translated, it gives CASSSGTGTGELFF.

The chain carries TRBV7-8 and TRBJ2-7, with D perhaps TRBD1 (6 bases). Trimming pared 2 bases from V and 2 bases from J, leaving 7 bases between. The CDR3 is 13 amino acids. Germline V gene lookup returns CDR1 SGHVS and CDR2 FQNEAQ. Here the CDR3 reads CASSLTGPYEQYF. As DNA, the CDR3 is TGTGCCAGCAGCTTAACAGGGCCCTACGAGCAGTACTTC.

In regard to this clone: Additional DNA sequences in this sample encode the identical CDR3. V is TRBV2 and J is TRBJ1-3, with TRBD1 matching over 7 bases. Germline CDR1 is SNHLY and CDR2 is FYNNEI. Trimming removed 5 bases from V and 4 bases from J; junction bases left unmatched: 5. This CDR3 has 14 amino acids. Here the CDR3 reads CASSPGTAGNTIYF. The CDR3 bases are TGTGCCAGCAGTCCCGGGACAGCAGGAAACACCATATATTTT.

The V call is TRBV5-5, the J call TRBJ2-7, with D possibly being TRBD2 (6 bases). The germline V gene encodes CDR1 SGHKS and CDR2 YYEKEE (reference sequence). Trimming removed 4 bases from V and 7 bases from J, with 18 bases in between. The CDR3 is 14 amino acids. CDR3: CASSPGGGGLEQYF. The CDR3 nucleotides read TGTGCCAGCAGCCCCGGGGGAGGAGGCCTGGAGCAGTACTTC.

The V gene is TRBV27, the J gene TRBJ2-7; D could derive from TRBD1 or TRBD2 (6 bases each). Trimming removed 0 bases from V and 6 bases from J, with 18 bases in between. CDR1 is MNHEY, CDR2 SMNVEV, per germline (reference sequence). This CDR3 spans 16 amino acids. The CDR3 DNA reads TGTGCCAGCAGTTTATCGGGATCGACGGGGGCCCGCGAGCAGTACTTC. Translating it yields CASSLSGSTGAREQYF.

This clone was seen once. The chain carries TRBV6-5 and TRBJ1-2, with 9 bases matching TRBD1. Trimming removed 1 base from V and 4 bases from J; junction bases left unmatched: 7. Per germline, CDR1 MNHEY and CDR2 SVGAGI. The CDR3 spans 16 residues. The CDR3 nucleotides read TGTGCCAGCAGTTACTTGGGACAGGGATATGCCTATGGCTACACCTTC. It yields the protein CASSYLGQGYAYGYTF.

This chain's CDR3 is CASAWGVNTEAFF. The CDR3, as DNA: TGTGCCAGCGCCTGGGGGGTGAACACTGAAGCTTTCTTT. The J gene is TRBJ1-1, the V gene TRBV7-3, with a weak D call TRBD1 (5 bases). CDR1 and CDR2 (germline): SGHTA, FQGTGA. CDR3 length: 13 amino acids. Trimming left V 8 bases short and J 0 bases short, with 10 bases between. The full variable domain, completed using reference TRBV7-3 and TRBJ1-1, is GAGVSQTPSNKVTEKGKYVELRCDPISGHTALYWYRQSLGQGPEFLIYFQGTGAADDSGLPNDRFFAVRPEGSVSTLKIQRTERGDSAVYLCASAWGVNTEAFFGQGTRLTVV.

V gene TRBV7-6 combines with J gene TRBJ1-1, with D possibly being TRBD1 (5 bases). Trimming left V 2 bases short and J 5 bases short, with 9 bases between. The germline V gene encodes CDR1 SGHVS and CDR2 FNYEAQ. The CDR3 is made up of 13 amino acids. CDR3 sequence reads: CASSLQGGTEAFF. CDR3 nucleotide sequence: TGTGCCAGCAGCTTACAGGGAGGGACTGAAGCTTTCTTT.

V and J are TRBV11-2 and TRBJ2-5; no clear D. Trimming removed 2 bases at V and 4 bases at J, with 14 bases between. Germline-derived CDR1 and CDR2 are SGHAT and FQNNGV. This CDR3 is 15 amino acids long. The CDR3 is CASSLLPNTPETQYF. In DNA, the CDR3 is TGTGCCAGCAGCTTACTCCCGAACACCCCAGAGACCCAGTACTTC.

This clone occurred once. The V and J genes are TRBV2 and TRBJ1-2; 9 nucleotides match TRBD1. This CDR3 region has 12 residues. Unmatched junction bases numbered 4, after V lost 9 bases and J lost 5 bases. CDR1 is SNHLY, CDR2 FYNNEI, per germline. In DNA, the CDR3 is TGTGCCAGTCAGACAGGGGGTTATGGCTACACCTTC. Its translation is CASQTGGYGYTF.

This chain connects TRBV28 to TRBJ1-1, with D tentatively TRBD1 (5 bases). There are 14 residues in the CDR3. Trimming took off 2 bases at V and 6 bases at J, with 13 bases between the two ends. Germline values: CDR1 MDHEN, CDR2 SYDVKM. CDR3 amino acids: CASSLLGALAEAFF. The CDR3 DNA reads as TGTGCCAGCAGTTTACTAGGGGCGCTGGCTGAAGCTTTCTTT.

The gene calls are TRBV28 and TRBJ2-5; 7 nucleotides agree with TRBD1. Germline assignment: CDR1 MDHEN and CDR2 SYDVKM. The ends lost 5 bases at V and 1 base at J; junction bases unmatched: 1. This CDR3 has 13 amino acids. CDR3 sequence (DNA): TGTGCCAGCAGTCCAGGGGGCCAAGAGACCCAGTACTTC. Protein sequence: CASSPGGQETQYF.